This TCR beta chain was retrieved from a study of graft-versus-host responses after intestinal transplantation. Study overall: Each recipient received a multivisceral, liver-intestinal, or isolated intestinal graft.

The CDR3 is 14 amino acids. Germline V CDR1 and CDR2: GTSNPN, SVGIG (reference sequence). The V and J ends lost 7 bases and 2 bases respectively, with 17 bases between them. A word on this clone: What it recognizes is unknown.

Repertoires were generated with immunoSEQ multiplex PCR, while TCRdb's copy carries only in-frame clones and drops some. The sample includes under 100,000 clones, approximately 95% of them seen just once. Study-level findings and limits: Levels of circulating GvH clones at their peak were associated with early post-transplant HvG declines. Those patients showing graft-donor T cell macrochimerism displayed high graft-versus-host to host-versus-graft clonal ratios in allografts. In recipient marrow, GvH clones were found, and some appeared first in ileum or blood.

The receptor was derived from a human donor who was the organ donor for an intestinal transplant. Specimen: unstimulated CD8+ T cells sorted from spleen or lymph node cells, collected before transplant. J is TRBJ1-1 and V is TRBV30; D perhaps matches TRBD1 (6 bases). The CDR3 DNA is TGTGCCTTGGAACCCACAGGGACCAACACTGAAGCTTTCTTT. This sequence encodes CALEPTGTNTEAFF.